The following is a TCR beta chain sequence with its context. The antigen it recognizes is unknown. No much larger clone is present one base from it, and per-base qualities are unavailable. Library preparation used the immunoSEQ multiplex PCR assay. A mixture of 60 forward primers for TCR Vbeta segments and 13 reverse primers for TCR Jbeta segments was used in the multiplex PCR. The CDR3 region of rearranged TCR beta genes was amplified from genomic DNA by a multiplex PCR assay. Amplified TCR beta libraries were sequenced as 87-base-pair reads on the Illumina HiSeq System. Per the original workflow: A later analysis tallied some 79 million unique TCR beta chains across the 666 repertoires, and approximately 12 million of those chains were shared by two or more donors. Raw reads were error-corrected and collapsed into unique sequences with a nearest-neighbor algorithm that merged closely related sequences to remove PCR and sequencing errors. To assign V, D and J gene segments, CDR3 sequences were aligned to IMGT reference sequences. For a sequence to be retained, a match of at least six nucleotides to both a V gene segment and a J gene segment was required. A rearrangement was called productive if the CDR3 had no stop codons and remained in frame with V and J, and every other rearrangement was called non-productive. Following IMGT convention, CDR3 was defined as the stretch from the second conserved V-encoded cysteine to the conserved J-encoded phenylalanine. In an earlier analysis of 587 of the donors, sequences lacking an unambiguous match to a single V gene segment were excluded. In an earlier analysis of about 590 of the donors, a V segment was called functional when productive rearrangements were above 56.7%, and segregating when the standard deviation between donors exceeded 5%. A statistical classification framework was developed to diagnose cytomegalovirus status using the catalog of TCR beta chain sequences. A later analysis assigned V and J genes by comparing TCR nucleotide sequences with IMGT/GENE-DB human TR gene sequences. Using the TCRdist pipeline, a later analysis assigned CDR3 sequences along with most-parsimonious VDJ recombination scenarios. In a later analysis, every TCR beta chain was defined by the combination of its CDR3 amino acid sequence and its V-gene family, and reads without a unique V-gene family were dropped. As a way to deal with suspected cross-contamination and a sequencing artifact, a later analysis dropped roughly 620 nucleotide sequences that were highly shared and had low generation probability. In a later analysis, a clonal expansion index was calculated for each public chain from normalized within-repertoire ranks of inferred template counts. A later analysis computed generation probabilities with a VDJ recombination model fitted to out-of-frame rearrangements, and checked the results against IGoR. In a later analysis, TCR-TCR, TCR-HLA and TCR-CMV co-occurrence was scored with hypergeometric tests, and a repertoire-size bias correction was applied to TCR pairs. In a later analysis, false discovery rates were estimated by permuting HLA or CMV assignments 20 times. In a later analysis, co-occurring TCRs were grouped using DBSCAN, with TCRdist sequence similarity added in when clustering inside HLA-allele-positive subsets. Repertoires with fewer than 30,000 or more than 120,000 public chains, plus five repertoires with anomalous nucleotide sharing, were excluded from co-occurrence clustering. In TCRdb, the immuneACCESS table is reduced to in-frame sequences with V and J assigned. These tables do not hold every clone; where another copy was compared, an unresolved V gene accounts for under half, and the others remain unexplained. That table supplies the V and J calls and clone size; D and trimming were determined from the DNA. A total of about 120,000 clones appear in this sample, about 74% of them only once. 2% to 3% of the sample is taken by the ten largest.

This sample was taken from a study of cytomegalovirus exposure and HLA in healthy donors (dated by TCRdb to the late 2010s). Context from the whole study: In an earlier analysis of 587 of the donors, 250 to 350 Gb of sequence data and just under 120 million unique TCR beta sequences from about 179 million T cells were reported. An early release that covered roughly 600 HLA-typed donors contained approximately 320 gigabases of sequencing data and around 80 million unique TCR sequences. Of the 300 to 500 genotyped donors, roughly 76% were placed in the genetic ancestry cluster associated with self-reported Caucasian donors. The study aimed to test whether signatures of past pathogen exposure could be identified by cataloging public T cell receptors. The study used immunosequencing to profile the T cell repertoires of several hundred subjects and linked those repertoires to cytomegalovirus serostatus. Along with the approximately 700-subject first cohort, a separate validation cohort of around 120 different subjects was used. To predict cytomegalovirus infection status, the study combined high-throughput TCR immunosequencing, statistical association of individual TCRs with disease status, and machine learning. To study patterns of TCR occurrence, a later analysis re-analyzed previously published TCR beta repertoires from 700 or so donors and added high-resolution HLA genotyping. In the later analysis, no new phenotypic data were used to find candidate immune exposures; instead, reliance was placed on TCR beta sequences and their occurrence across donors. In an earlier analysis of a few hundred of the donors, high-throughput TCR beta sequencing was used to judge whether each TCR beta V gene segment behaved as functional or pseudogenic. Donor age, sex, ethnicity and CMV serostatus were collected together with the repertoire data. Genome-wide SNP genotypes for about 65% of the 666 donors were used in a later genetic analysis, which treated that subset as a discovery cohort. Every discovery cohort repertoire had been produced on one sequencing platform. Class I and class II HLA loci were covered by the typing at four-digit resolution. The number of donors typed differed by locus, with roughly 620-630 for A, B, C, DRB1 and DQB1, around 500 for DQA1, under 610 for DPA1, and 472 for DPB1. Roughly 5 DR-DQ haplotypes were handled as single units for association and clustering, since linkage in the cohort was strong. On average, about 240,000 unique TCR beta nucleotide sequences were sequenced per donor among 398 genotyped donors of the cohort, with about 17% of those sequences being non-productive.

The cysteine opens and the phenylalanine closes a CDR3 of 15 amino acids. Of all the DNA, just the CDR3 is kept, 45 bases in frame from base 1. CDR1 LGHNT and CDR2 FRNRAP are derived from the germline V gene. V was cut back by 0 bases and J by 1 base, leaving a gap of 9 bases between them. The cohort comprised around 690 healthy bone marrow donors. At the time of sampling, all cohort members were nominally healthy, though unrecorded immune exposures were likely present. The donor tested CMV seronegative, placing the donor among the 350 or so seronegative members of the cohort. Every donor gave a peripheral blood sample, and the peripheral blood mononuclear cells from that sample were used for TCR beta sequencing. The Qiagen DNeasy Blood Extraction Kit was used to extract genomic DNA from the blood cell samples. What the work shows at the level of the full study, not this receptor alone: Roughly 17 rarely observed V segments, including chromosome 9 orphons, were excluded from the earlier analysis of some 590 of the donors because counts were too low. Because the 87-base-pair reads could not distinguish some IMGT-functional V segments, including TRBV6-2 and TRBV6-3, those segments were excluded. Only TCR beta chains were sequenced in this cohort, and the absence of alpha or paired-chain data limited detectable features. Immune exposure information for the cohort was limited to CMV serostatus. While some public TCRs were present in many individuals, most TCR sequences turned up only very rarely across donors. According to a later analysis, TCR association rates differed among HLA loci, with DRB1 alleles showing the most associated TCRs and HLA-C alleles showing the fewest. A further reported finding was that TCR beta sequences accurately predicted the HLA-A and HLA-B alleles for most subjects in the first cohort. In vitro tests confirmed that a few of the cytomegalovirus-associated TCR beta chains recognize cytomegalovirus antigens. A cluster of highly shared sequence variants was judged likely to be a technical artifact of the sequencing pipeline. When HLA alleles, especially DR and DQ, strongly co-occurred, TCR associations were difficult to assign to individual alleles. It was suggested by the authors that the approach could potentially be generalized to other disease states and immunological phenotypes. In a later analysis, 16,951 TCR beta sequences were associated with specific HLA alleles at a false discovery rate of 0.05. In a later analysis, most CMV-associated TCR beta chains were found to appear HLA-restricted, with HLA associations seemingly driven largely by CMV exposure. In a later analysis, HLA-associated TCR beta chains showed more clonal expansion and lower generation probabilities than non-associated chains that were equally common. Compared with the roughly 710-donor mean, donors in an Asian-associated ancestry cluster had fewer N-insertions in productive TCRs, according to a later genetic analysis. Correlated functional status among segregating V segments might reflect linkage disequilibrium, but an unknown experimental factor could not be ruled out. The study listed 150 to 200 TCR beta chains as associated with cytomegalovirus. An earlier analysis of roughly 570 of the donors showed that most TCR beta V segments appeared in productive rearrangements either about 87% or about 30% of the time, which broadly matched IMGT annotations. An association between a missense DCLRE1C variant and V-gene and J-gene trimming of TCR beta chains was found in a later genetic analysis and replicated in an independent cohort. In a later analysis, several top co-occurrence clusters were reported to appear linked to parvovirus B19, influenza, CMV and Epstein-Barr virus. The classifier was reported to diagnose cytomegalovirus status with high specificity and sensitivity in both the original and validation cohorts. Roughly uniform sequencing depth across donors was assumed in presence/absence analyses, although this assumption may not hold. Because HLA typing was unavailable for some donors at each locus, only the typed subset was used in association tests.

The sequence was collected from a female donor in good health and CMV-seronegative. Sample: PBMCs. The receptor chain draws on TRBV12-5 and TRBJ1-1; confidence is insufficient to name the D gene. CDR3 protein: CASGLVLGGNTEAFF. The DNA sequence reads TGTGCTAGTGGTTTGGTACTCGGCGGGAACACTGAAGCTTTCTTT.